This entry lists 15 T cell receptor beta chains sequenced from one sample in a study of blood T cell repertoires in COVID-19. Clones were read by immunoSEQ multiplex PCR, and TCRdb kept only the in-frame ones, dropping some. Counted here are 170,000 or so clones, around four fifths occurring once; the ten biggest clones make up 6% to 7.5%. The sequenced sample consisted of peripheral blood. These receptors came from a man between 65 and 85 years old with active or convalescent COVID-19.

The rearrangement links TRBV4-2 to TRBJ1-1; no reliable D call. The CDR3 is 16 amino acids. The V and J ends lost 3 bases and 1 base respectively, with 15 bases between them. Germline V gene sequence: CDR1 LGHNA, CDR2 YNFKEQ. The DNA for the CDR3 is TGTGCCAGCAGCCAGAGGTCGACGGCCCAGAACACTGAAGCTTTCTTT. Translating gives CASSQRSTAQNTEAFF.

This chain links TRBV11-2 with TRBJ2-1; D call uncertain. CDR1 SGHAT and CDR2 FQNNGV come from the germline V gene. This CDR3 has 17 residues. V was pared by 4 bases and J by 3 bases, with 19 bases between. The CDR3 bases are TGTGCCAGCAGCTCCCCCCCCGGTTCAGGCTTCTACAATGAGCAGTTCTTC. Encoded protein: CASSSPPGSGFYNEQFF.

The chain links TRBV24-1 to TRBJ1-2; TRBD1 aligns across 7 bases. CDR1 is KGHDR and CDR2 is SFDVKD in the germline V gene. The CDR3 runs to 12 residues. The trim removed 2 bases at V and 8 bases at J, leaving 1 base unmatched. The CDR3 DNA follows: TGTGCCACCAGTGATTCGGGACAGGGCTACACCTTC. This sequence encodes CATSDSGQGYTF.

This clone was observed a few times. The chain has TRBV7-6 and TRBJ1-5, with 7 bases matching TRBD1. There are 15 residues in the CDR3. The J segment lost 4 bases and the V segment lost 5 bases, leaving 8 bases of the junction unmatched. Germline V lookup: CDR1 SGHVS, CDR2 FNYEAQ. The CDR3, as DNA: TGTGCCAGCAGCCTTGGGACAGCTTCTAATCAGCCCCAGCATTTT. It is translated as CASSLGTASNQPQHF.

This clone was observed many times. The gene calls are TRBV10-3 and TRBJ2-2; TRBD2 might be the D (6 bases). V shed 10 bases and J shed 0 bases, with 12 bases lying between them. The CDR3 consists of 14 residues. Germline-derived CDR1 and CDR2 are ENHRY and SYGVKD. The CDR3 region has the DNA TGTGCCAGCACCTGGGGGGCGAACACCGGGGAGCTGTTTTTT. Residues: CASTWGANTGELFF.

The rearrangement links TRBV18 to TRBJ1-1; 7 bases map to TRBD1. V was clipped by 6 bases and J by 5 bases; unmatched bases: 21. Per germline, CDR1 KGHSH and CDR2 LQKENI. The CDR3 has 18 residues. The CDR3 loop is CASSSPQRGGAMVTEAFF. CDR3 in DNA: TGTGCCAGCTCCAGCCCCCAACGAGGGGGCGCGATGGTTACTGAAGCTTTCTTT.

The chain couples TRBV2 to TRBJ2-1, with a weak D call TRBD1 (6 bases). Germline lookup yields CDR1 SNHLY and CDR2 FYNNEI. This CDR3 contains 13 residues. Trimming stripped 7 bases from V and 6 bases from J, with 13 bases between. CDR3 residues: CASKQGISNEQFF. DNA for the CDR3: TGTGCCAGCAAACAGGGAATAAGCAATGAGCAGTTCTTC.

This clone appeared once. The chain combines TRBV18 with TRBJ1-5; TRBD1 matches 7 bases. In germline, CDR1 is KGHSH, CDR2 LQKENI. CDR3 length equals 17 residues. V lost 4 bases to trimming and J lost 0 bases; unmatched junction nucleotides: 9. The CDR3 spells CASSQLRDSLSNQPQHF. In nucleotides, the CDR3 is TGTGCCAGCTCACAACTCCGGGACAGCCTTAGCAATCAGCCCCAGCATTTT.

In its sample, this clone was seen a few times. The V gene is TRBV4-1, the J gene TRBJ1-1, with D unclear. Germline V lookup: CDR1 MGHRA, CDR2 YSYEKL. The CDR3 runs to 16 residues. Trimming removed 3 bases at V and 4 bases at J, with 18 bases between. CDR3 DNA: TGCGCCAGCAGCCACATCCGACCCTATCGGGGCACTGAAGCTTTCTTT. Its translation is CASSHIRPYRGTEAFF.

CDR3 nucleotides: TGTGCCAGCAGATCGGACAAGTCGGGCTACACCTTC. The encoded protein is CASRSDKSGYTF. V gene TRBV2 combines with J gene TRBJ1-2; tentatively, D is TRBD1 (5 bases). The CDR3 consists of 12 residues. The germline V gene has CDR1 SNHLY and CDR2 FYNNEI. Trimming removed 6 bases at V and 8 bases at J, with 13 bases between. Combining the CDR3 with reference TRBV2 and TRBJ1-2 gives the whole variable domain EPEVTQTPSHQVTQMGQEVILRCVPISNHLYFYWYRQILGQKVEFLVSFYNNEISEKSEIFDDQFSVERPDGSNFTLKIRSTKLEDSAMYFCASRSDKSGYTFGSGTRLTVV.

As DNA, the CDR3 is TGTGCCTGGAGTGGAATCAACGGCGGGCAGTACTTC. As protein: CAWSGINGGQYF. The chain carries TRBV30 and TRBJ2-7; D remains unclear. Germline CDR1 and CDR2: GTSNPN and SVGIG (reference sequence). With 1 base removed from V and 9 bases from J, the gap between germline ends came to 13 bases. There are 12 residues in the CDR3.

V and J are TRBV18 and TRBJ1-1; D is undetermined. From germline, CDR1 is KGHSH and CDR2 LQKENI. V was clipped by 7 bases and J by 1 base, with 16 bases between them. CDR3 length: 15 amino acids. The CDR3 loop reads CASFYGGSQNTEAFF. The DNA for the CDR3 is TGTGCCAGCTTTTATGGAGGCAGTCAGAACACTGAAGCTTTCTTT.

CDR3 coding DNA: TGTGCCAGCAGTGGCCTGGGGGGGCCGCGTTCCTACAATGAGCAGTTCTTC. It codes for CASSGLGGPRSYNEQFF. The genes are TRBV6-1 and TRBJ2-1; the D gene is possibly TRBD2 (7 bases). The V gene lost 4 bases and the J gene lost 1 base, with 17 bases spanning the gap. CDR3 length equals 17 residues. Germline V gene sequence: CDR1 MNHNS, CDR2 SASEGT.

The V and J genes are TRBV18 and TRBJ1-2, with D tentatively TRBD1 (5 bases). V shed 2 bases and J shed 2 bases, with 9 bases lying between them. Germline V gene data show CDR1 as KGHSH and CDR2 as LQKENI. CDR3 length: 14 amino acids. This CDR3 reads CASSPAAGNYGYTF. The CDR3 DNA sequence: TGTGCCAGCTCACCAGCGGCAGGGAACTATGGCTACACCTTC.

The chain carries TRBV6-5 and TRBJ1-5; 8 bases are shared with TRBD1. CDR1 is MNHEY, CDR2 SVGAGI, per germline. The CDR3 runs to 15 residues. Unmatched junction bases numbered 13, after V lost 9 bases and J lost 6 bases. The CDR3 loop reads CASRGMQGAPQPQHF. The CDR3 bases are TGTGCCAGTCGGGGAATGCAGGGGGCCCCTCAGCCCCAGCATTTT.